Following are 23 T cell receptor beta chains from one sample sequenced in a study of long-term antiretroviral therapy in people with HIV. The immunoSEQ assay was v3.0, run at survey level. Using immunoSEQ multiplex PCR, the repertoire was profiled, and TCRdb retains in-frame clones only, with some absent. The table has roughly 17,000 clones, around 74% seen once. The starting material was unsorted PBMCs, obtained at the start of antiretroviral therapy. The receptors were gathered from a man aged 25-45 years with HIV.

This CDR3 reads CASSYRRCQETQYF. CDR3 nucleotides: TGTGCCAGCAGTTACAGGCGGTGTCAAGAGACCCAGTACTTC. The chain carries TRBV6-6 and TRBJ2-5; unclear D gene. CDR1 and CDR2 from the germline V gene are MNHNY and SVGAGI (reference sequence). V lost 2 bases to trimming and J lost 2 bases, with 9 bases between them. CDR3 length: 14 amino acids.

The CDR3 DNA is TGTGCCAGCAGCTCCACTAGCGGCAATGAGCAGTTCTTC. Encoded protein: CASSSTSGNEQFF. The V and J genes are TRBV6-6 and TRBJ2-1; TRBD2 agrees at 8 bases. From germline, CDR1 is MNHNY and CDR2 SVGAGI (reference sequence). This CDR3 is 13 amino acids long. V shed 6 bases and J 6 bases; nucleotides not matched to a gene: 4.

The chain has TRBV6-6 and TRBJ2-5, with 11 bases fitting TRBD1. The CDR3 is made up of 13 amino acids. Per germline, CDR1 MNHNY and CDR2 SVGAGI (reference sequence). J gave up 7 bases and V 4 bases, and 2 bases lay outside the gene matches. CDR3 sequence reads: CASSSGQGVTQYF. In DNA, the CDR3 is TGTGCCAGCAGTTCGGGACAGGGGGTGACCCAGTACTTC.

The J gene is TRBJ2-3, the V gene TRBV6-5; TRBD2 matches 7 bases. The CDR3 contains 15 residues. CDR1 is MNHEY and CDR2 is SVGAGI in the germline V gene. V lost 3 bases to trimming and J lost 5 bases; unmatched junction nucleotides: 8. The CDR3 protein is CASSYSDGGRDTQYF. The CDR3 nucleotides are TGTGCCAGCAGTTATTCTGACGGGGGGAGAGATACGCAGTATTTT.

The CDR3 sequence is CASSLAGTAGVDEQFF. The CDR3, as DNA: TGCGCCAGCAGCTTGGCGGGGACGGCGGGGGTGGATGAGCAGTTCTTC. The chain has TRBV5-1 and TRBJ2-1, with 7 bases identical to TRBD2. The germline gives CDR1 SGHRS, CDR2 YFSETQ. The V and J ends lost 0 bases and 8 bases, in that order; junction bases with no gene match: 11. The CDR3 contains 16 residues.

The J gene is TRBJ1-5, the V gene TRBV7-9; D is unresolved. This CDR3 spans 14 amino acids. CDR1 and CDR2 from the germline V gene are SEHNR and FQNEAQ (reference sequence). V lost 5 bases and J lost 3, with 11 bases in between. The CDR3: CASSSLSHNQPQHF. The CDR3 DNA follows: TGTGCCAGCAGCAGCTTAAGTCACAATCAGCCCCAGCATTTT.

This chain links TRBV29-1 with TRBJ1-4; the D gene is possibly TRBD1 (6 bases). Trimming cost V 1 base and J 0 bases, with 12 bases left between them. In germline, CDR1 is SQVTM, CDR2 ANQGSEA. The CDR3 spans 16 residues. The CDR3 sequence is CSVEARGAATNEKLFF. CDR3 DNA: TGCAGCGTTGAAGCCCGGGGGGCAGCAACTAATGAAAAACTGTTTTTT.

V gene TRBV27 combines with J gene TRBJ2-4, with TRBD1 identical over 7 bases. V shed 5 bases and J 7 bases; nucleotides not matched to a gene: 8. Germline CDR1 and CDR2: MNHEY and SMNVEV (reference sequence). This CDR3 region has 14 residues. The CDR3 bases are TGTGCCAGCAGTAGCCGGGACAGTGCGAACATTCAGTACTTC. Amino acids: CASSSRDSANIQYF.

The chain links TRBV27 to TRBJ2-7; D is possibly TRBD1 (5 bases). Germline values: CDR1 MNHEY, CDR2 SMNVEV (reference sequence). This CDR3 is 14 amino acids long. Trimming cost V 3 bases and J 2 bases, with 11 bases left between them. CDR3: CASSLGQGTYEQYF. CDR3 DNA: TGTGCCAGCAGTTTGGGGCAGGGAACCTACGAGCAGTACTTC.

The chain employs TRBV30 and TRBJ2-3; D is uncertain. Trimming removed 0 bases from V and 3 bases from J, with 10 bases in between. Germline CDR1 reads GTSNPN; CDR2 reads SVGIG (reference sequence). CDR3 size: 14 residues. The CDR3 loop is CAWSVILGTDTQYF. The CDR3 DNA sequence: TGTGCCTGGAGTGTAATCCTGGGGACAGATACGCAGTATTTT.

The gene calls are TRBV5-4 and TRBJ2-2; D unclear. V lost 0 bases, J lost 0 bases, and 9 bases lay in between. This CDR3 region has 16 residues. Per the germline V gene, CDR1 is SGHNT and CDR2 is YYREEE (reference sequence). The CDR3: CASSLVGSANTGELFF. The CDR3 DNA follows: TGTGCCAGCAGCTTGGTGGGATCAGCGAACACCGGGGAGCTGTTTTTT.

The rearrangement uses TRBV4-3 and TRBJ1-5; D gene uncertain. Germline V gene lookup returns CDR1 LGHNA and CDR2 YSLEER. V lost 0 bases and J 7 bases, leaving 7 bases between the germline ends. The CDR3 has 13 amino acids. CDR3 amino acids: CASSQDGSQPQHF. The CDR3, as DNA: TGCGCCAGCAGCCAAGACGGTTCGCAGCCCCAGCATTTT.

The V gene is TRBV11-2, the J gene TRBJ1-2; TRBD1 matches 9 bases. Germline loops: CDR1 SGHAT, CDR2 FQNNGV. The CDR3 runs 14 residues. Losses at the gene ends were 5 bases for V and 7 bases for J; bases not matched to a gene: 8. The CDR3 DNA is TGTGCCAGCAGCCATTTAACAGGGGGCCCTGGCTACACCTTC. Its translation is CASSHLTGGPGYTF.

The chain uses TRBV6-5 and TRBJ1-1; TRBD1 aligns across 8 bases. V gave up 6 bases and J gave up 4 bases; unmatched junction bases: 10. CDR1 MNHEY and CDR2 SVGAGI come from the germline V gene. This CDR3 has 15 residues. The CDR3 here is CASRLDREGGTEAFF. CDR3 in DNA: TGTGCCAGCAGATTGGACAGGGAGGGTGGCACTGAAGCTTTCTTT.

This chain uses TRBV7-2 with TRBJ2-5; 10 bases are a match to TRBD1. The CDR3 has 15 residues. The J segment lost 3 bases and the V segment lost 6 bases, leaving 7 bases of the junction unmatched. Germline V gene lookup returns CDR1 SGHTA and CDR2 FQGNSA. CDR3: CASSRQGAREETQYF. The CDR3 DNA reads as TGTGCCAGCAGTAGACAGGGGGCGAGGGAAGAGACCCAGTACTTC.

This clone appeared a single time. The rearrangement links TRBV28 to TRBJ2-6, with 7 bases lining up with TRBD2. From germline, CDR1 is MDHEN and CDR2 SYDVKM. V dropped 6 bases and J dropped 1; count of bases not matched to a gene: 9. The CDR3 is made up of 17 amino acids. The CDR3 protein is CASRDIYGGSGANVLTF. The CDR3 nucleotides read TGTGCCAGCAGAGATATCTACGGGGGGTCTGGGGCCAACGTCCTGACTTTC.

This chain joins TRBV7-2 and TRBJ2-1, with 8 positions matching TRBD2. Per the germline V gene, CDR1 is SGHTA and CDR2 is FQGNSA. CDR3 length equals 18 residues. The V and J ends lost 2 bases and 0 bases, in that order; junction bases with no gene match: 9. The chain's CDR3 is CASSLIGTSTSSYNEQFF. The CDR3 nucleotides read TGTGCCAGCAGCTTAATTGGGACTAGTACGAGCTCCTACAATGAGCAGTTCTTC.

The V call is TRBV29-1, the J call TRBJ1-2; D gene ambiguous. Germline loops: CDR1 SQVTM, CDR2 ANQGSEA. Trimming shortened V by 4 bases and J by 0 bases, and 9 bases separated the two germline ends. The CDR3 covers 13 residues. CDR3 residues: CSVVRIANYGYTF. The CDR3 DNA sequence: TGCAGCGTTGTCAGGATAGCTAACTATGGCTACACCTTC.

The chain has TRBV11-2 and TRBJ2-2; D is unclear. The CDR3 contains 14 residues. The V end lost 1 base, the J end lost 5 bases, and 8 bases lay between the germline ends. CDR1 and CDR2 from the germline V gene are SGHAT and FQNNGV. The CDR3 DNA reads TGTGCCAGCAGCTTAGGTCTCGGAACCGGGGAGCTGTTTTTT. Protein sequence: CASSLGLGTGELFF.

The chain carries TRBV6-1 and TRBJ2-2; TRBD2 aligns across 13 bases. Germline-derived CDR1 and CDR2 are MNHNS and SASEGT. Unmatched junction bases numbered 1, after V lost 6 bases and J lost 3 bases. The CDR3 loop spans 15 amino acids. Written as DNA, the CDR3 is TGTGCCAGCAGGGGGACTAGCGGGGACACCGGGGAGCTGTTTTTT. This codes for CASRGTSGDTGELFF.

In the case of this clone: The junction departs from germline at one end; a sequencing error may be responsible. This chain uses TRBV5-1 with TRBJ2-7; unclear D gene. CDR1 SGHRS and CDR2 YFSETQ come from the germline V gene. The CDR3 is 11 residues long. For the CDR3, the DNA is TGTGCCAGCAGCTTTTCCGACGAGCAGTACTTC. It translates to CASSFSDEQYF.

The rearrangement joins TRBV4-3 to TRBJ2-7, with 11 bases aligning to TRBD2. V lost 3 bases and J lost 7; bases outside the gene matches: 8. The germline V gene encodes CDR1 LGHNA and CDR2 YSLEER. This CDR3 contains 15 residues. CDR3 region: CASSQVAGGSLEQYF. The CDR3, as DNA: TGCGCCAGCAGCCAGGTAGCGGGGGGGAGCCTGGAGCAGTACTTC.

J is TRBJ2-1 and V is TRBV6-5; the D gene is possibly TRBD1 (5 bases). The CDR3 consists of 15 residues. V was trimmed by 0 bases and J by 10 bases, leaving 16 bases between them. Germline assignment: CDR1 MNHEY and CDR2 SVGAGI. The CDR3 coding sequence is TGTGCCAGCAGTTACTCGGGGCCGGGCGCAGGCGAGCAGTTCTTC. It specifies CASSYSGPGAGEQFF.